The rows below give T cell receptor beta chains drawn from one sample of a study of shared clonotypes between healthy human individuals. The method was immunoSEQ multiplex PCR; TCRdb's version includes in-frame clones alone and lacks a portion of them. Of around 2.5 million clones listed, more than 85% are singletons. The sample was naive CD4+ T cells from PBMCs. The receptors derive from a man aged 18 to 35 in good health. Some clones in this sample may be carry-over from other donors' samples. Each CDR3 is given with its conserved first and last residue. The D gene is left open where the match is weak. Clone size is not always given. Where it is, it says once, few, many or a class for expanded clones.

clone size: -; J gene: TRBJ2-6; D gene: -; V gene: TRBV6-4; CDR3 protein: CASSSIGRSGANVLTF; CDR3 DNA: TGTGCCAGCAGCTCAATCGGCCGCTCTGGGGCCAACGTCCTGACTTTC
clone size: -; J gene: TRBJ2-7; D gene: -; V gene: TRBV4-1; CDR3 protein: CASSQDVRRSYEQYF; CDR3 DNA: TGCGCCAGCAGCCAAGATGTTCGGAGATCCTACGAGCAGTACTTC
clone size: -; J gene: TRBJ2-6; D gene: TRBD1; V gene: TRBV7-9; CDR3 protein: CASSSIFRGHGANVLTF; CDR3 DNA: TGTGCCAGCAGCTCGATTTTCAGGGGGCACGGGGCCAACGTCCTGACTTTC
clone size: once; J gene: TRBJ1-5; D gene: -; V gene: TRBV2; CDR3 protein: CASSGLVLNQPQHF; CDR3 DNA: TGTGCCAGCAGTGGTTTGGTCCTCAATCAGCCCCAGCATTTT
clone size: -; J gene: TRBJ2-1; D gene: TRBD1; V gene: TRBV4-1; CDR3 protein: CASSQGGTGTLREQFF; CDR3 DNA: TGCGCCAGCAGCCAAGGTGGGACAGGGACCCTTCGGGAGCAGTTCTTC
clone size: -; J gene: TRBJ2-1; D gene: TRBD2; V gene: TRBV18; CDR3 protein: CASSGTSGNNEQFF; CDR3 DNA: TGTGCCAGCTCGGGGACTAGCGGGAACAATGAGCAGTTCTTC
clone size: -; J gene: TRBJ1-3; D gene: -; V gene: TRBV7-6; CDR3 protein: CASSLQGSGNTIYF; CDR3 DNA: TGTGCCAGCAGCTTACAGGGGTCTGGAAACACCATATATTTT
clone size: -; J gene: TRBJ1-2; D gene: TRBD1; V gene: TRBV5-1; CDR3 protein: CASSLEWDRLHYGYTF; CDR3 DNA: TGCGCCAGCAGCTTGGAATGGGACAGGCTCCACTATGGCTACACCTTC
clone size: -; J gene: TRBJ1-2; D gene: TRBD1; V gene: TRBV5-1; CDR3 protein: CASSRKVNSGTGGYGYTF; CDR3 DNA: TGCGCCAGCAGCAGGAAAGTCAATTCCGGGACAGGAGGTTATGGCTACACCTTC
clone size: -; J gene: TRBJ2-3; D gene: TRBD2; V gene: TRBV10-2; CDR3 protein: CASSDHTSGTDTQYF; CDR3 DNA: TGCGCCAGCAGTGACCATACTAGCGGCACAGATACGCAGTATTTT
clone size: -; J gene: TRBJ2-1; D gene: TRBD2; V gene: TRBV5-6; CDR3 protein: CASSSAGDYNEQFF; CDR3 DNA: TGTGCCAGCAGCAGCGCGGGAGACTACAATGAGCAGTTCTTC
clone size: -; J gene: TRBJ2-7; D gene: -; V gene: TRBV23-1; CDR3 protein: CASSYRCVLRVQYF; CDR3 DNA: TGCGCCAGCAGTTACAGGTGTGTCTTAAGAGTGCAGTACTTC
clone size: -; J gene: TRBJ1-5; D gene: -; V gene: TRBV6-5; CDR3 protein: CASSYSGRGNQPQHF; CDR3 DNA: TGTGCCAGCAGTTACTCGGGACGGGGCAATCAGCCCCAGCATTTT
clone size: once; J gene: TRBJ2-7; D gene: -; V gene: TRBV5-1; CDR3 protein: CASTRGQLYEQYF; CDR3 DNA: TGCGCCAGCACCCGGGGGCAGCTCTACGAGCAGTACTTC
clone size: -; J gene: TRBJ1-2; D gene: -; V gene: TRBV7-9; CDR3 protein: CASSLFQGAGYTF; CDR3 DNA: TGTGCCAGCAGCTTGTTCCAAGGGGCTGGCTACACCTTC
clone size: -; J gene: TRBJ1-1; D gene: -; V gene: TRBV28; CDR3 protein: CAVRRVIRGAEAFF; CDR3 DNA: TGTGCCGTCCGTAGGGTAATAAGGGGCGCTGAAGCTTTCTTT
clone size: -; J gene: TRBJ2-5; D gene: TRBD1; V gene: TRBV5-5; CDR3 protein: CASSLNGQVLETQYF; CDR3 DNA: TGTGCCAGCAGCTTGAACGGACAGGTTTTGGAGACCCAGTACTTC
clone size: -; J gene: TRBJ1-6; D gene: -; V gene: TRBV6-5; CDR3 protein: CASNYRSSYNSPLHF; CDR3 DNA: TGTGCCAGCAACTACAGAAGCTCCTATAATTCACCCCTCCACTTT
clone size: -; J gene: TRBJ2-1; D gene: TRBD1; V gene: TRBV5-4; CDR3 protein: CASSFRDRGDNEQFF; CDR3 DNA: TGTGCCAGCAGCTTCCGGGACAGAGGGGACAATGAGCAGTTCTTC
clone size: once; J gene: TRBJ2-6; D gene: -; V gene: TRBV19; CDR3 protein: CASTREYSGANVLTF; CDR3 DNA: TGTGCCAGTACCAGGGAGTACTCTGGGGCCAACGTCCTGACTTTC
clone size: once; J gene: TRBJ2-7; D gene: TRBD2; V gene: TRBV18; CDR3 protein: CASSPPGGSGEKQYF; CDR3 DNA: TGTGCCAGCTCACCTCCCGGGGGTAGCGGGGAAAAGCAGTACTTC
clone size: -; J gene: TRBJ1-2; D gene: TRBD1; V gene: TRBV6-1; CDR3 protein: CASSEGTGGGNYGYTF; CDR3 DNA: TGTGCCAGCAGTGAGGGGACAGGGGGCGGCAACTATGGCTACACCTTC
clone size: -; J gene: TRBJ2-7; D gene: TRBD2; V gene: TRBV28; CDR3 protein: CASSLFPASGRGVYEQYF; CDR3 DNA: TGTGCCAGCAGTTTATTTCCGGCTAGCGGGAGAGGGGTCTACGAGCAGTACTTC
clone size: -; J gene: TRBJ2-7; D gene: -; V gene: TRBV6-1; CDR3 protein: CASSVGSFDGFYEQYF; CDR3 DNA: TGTGCCAGCAGTGTTGGCTCCTTTGATGGGTTTTACGAGCAGTACTTC
clone size: -; J gene: TRBJ2-7; D gene: -; V gene: TRBV7-6; CDR3 protein: CASSLVGYEQYF; CDR3 DNA: TGTGCCAGCAGCTTAGTAGGGTACGAGCAGTACTTC
clone size: -; J gene: TRBJ2-1; D gene: -; V gene: TRBV2; CDR3 protein: CASSLRSSYNEQFF; CDR3 DNA: TGTGCCAGCAGCCTCAGGAGCTCCTACAATGAGCAGTTCTTC
clone size: -; J gene: TRBJ2-1; D gene: -; V gene: TRBV7-9; CDR3 protein: CASSPRNEQFF; CDR3 DNA: TGTGCCAGCAGCCCCCGGAATGAGCAGTTCTTC
clone size: few; J gene: TRBJ1-1; D gene: -; V gene: TRBV10-3; CDR3 protein: CAISAELNTEAFF; CDR3 DNA: TGTGCCATCAGTGCAGAGTTGAACACTGAAGCTTTCTTT
clone size: -; J gene: TRBJ2-5; D gene: -; V gene: TRBV9; CDR3 protein: CASSVGRGDSETQYF; CDR3 DNA: TGTGCCAGCAGCGTAGGTCGTGGCGATTCCGAGACCCAGTACTTC
clone size: -; J gene: TRBJ2-7; D gene: -; V gene: TRBV1; CDR3 protein: CTSSQDLGLAGPSYEQYF; CDR3 DNA: TGCACCAGCAGCCAAGATCTTGGGCTAGCGGGCCCCTCCTACGAGCAGTACTTC
clone size: -; J gene: TRBJ2-1; D gene: -; V gene: TRBV27; CDR3 protein: CASSLTPGFLDEQFF; CDR3 DNA: TGTGCCAGCAGTTTAACCCCGGGTTTTCTGGATGAGCAGTTCTTC
clone size: -; J gene: TRBJ2-1; D gene: TRBD2; V gene: TRBV7-8; CDR3 protein: CASSLGRLGTSGTNNEQFF; CDR3 DNA: TGTGCCAGCAGCTTAGGACGGCTCGGGACTAGCGGGACCAACAATGAGCAGTTCTTC
clone size: -; J gene: TRBJ1-5; D gene: -; V gene: TRBV5-6; CDR3 protein: CASSIRMRQPQHF; CDR3 DNA: TGTGCCAGCAGCATCCGGATGAGGCAGCCCCAGCATTTT
clone size: -; J gene: TRBJ2-3; D gene: TRBD1; V gene: TRBV6-1; CDR3 protein: CASSEGRTGDTDTQYF; CDR3 DNA: TGTGCCAGCAGTGAAGGGAGGACAGGGGACACAGATACGCAGTATTTT
clone size: -; J gene: TRBJ2-3; D gene: -; V gene: TRBV30; CDR3 protein: CAWSVRPRTQYF; CDR3 DNA: TGTGCCTGGAGTGTCCGACCGAGAACGCAGTATTTT
clone size: few; J gene: TRBJ1-1; D gene: TRBD1; V gene: TRBV9; CDR3 protein: CASSGNRGLADMNTEAFF; CDR3 DNA: TGTGCCAGCAGCGGAAACAGGGGCTTAGCCGACATGAACACTGAAGCTTTCTTT
clone size: -; J gene: TRBJ2-3; D gene: TRBD2; V gene: TRBV5-4; CDR3 protein: CASSSSSGLGADTQYF; CDR3 DNA: TGTGCCAGCAGCTCCTCTTCGGGACTAGGCGCAGATACGCAGTATTTT
clone size: -; J gene: TRBJ2-7; D gene: -; V gene: TRBV5-4; CDR3 protein: CASSSMTGISYEQYF; CDR3 DNA: TGTGCCAGCAGCTCAATGACAGGTATCTCCTACGAGCAGTACTTC
clone size: -; J gene: TRBJ2-2; D gene: -; V gene: TRBV5-1; CDR3 protein: CASRDGQPNTGELFF; CDR3 DNA: TGCGCCAGCAGGGACGGACAGCCGAACACCGGGGAGCTGTTTTTT
clone size: -; J gene: TRBJ2-1; D gene: -; V gene: TRBV19; CDR3 protein: CASSREPNEQFF; CDR3 DNA: TGTGCCAGTAGCCGGGAACCGAATGAGCAGTTCTTC
clone size: -; J gene: TRBJ2-1; D gene: -; V gene: TRBV19; CDR3 protein: CASSIGQSGYEQFF; CDR3 DNA: TGTGCCAGTAGTATTGGACAGAGTGGCTATGAGCAGTTCTTC
clone size: -; J gene: TRBJ2-2; D gene: -; V gene: TRBV5-4; CDR3 protein: CASSSGPTQGGELFF; CDR3 DNA: TGTGCCAGCAGCTCCGGACCCACTCAGGGCGGGGAGCTGTTTTTT
clone size: -; J gene: TRBJ2-7; D gene: -; V gene: TRBV7-2; CDR3 protein: CASRVGGPISSYEQYF; CDR3 DNA: TGTGCCAGCAGGGTAGGAGGACCCATCAGCTCCTACGAGCAGTACTTC
clone size: once; J gene: TRBJ2-3; D gene: -; V gene: TRBV5-1; CDR3 protein: CASSLLGPPRDTQYF; CDR3 DNA: TGCGCCAGCAGCTTACTAGGTCCGCCACGAGATACGCAGTATTTT
clone size: -; J gene: TRBJ1-2; D gene: -; V gene: TRBV29-1; CDR3 protein: CSVAGLRGFHREANYGYTF; CDR3 DNA: TGCAGCGTTGCAGGGCTTCGGGGCTTTCACAGGGAGGCTAACTATGGCTACACCTTC
clone size: -; J gene: TRBJ1-1; D gene: TRBD1; V gene: TRBV7-3; CDR3 protein: CASSLQRTGLAFF; CDR3 DNA: TGTGCCAGCAGCTTACAGAGGACAGGGCTCGCTTTCTTT
clone size: -; J gene: TRBJ2-7; D gene: -; V gene: TRBV19; CDR3 protein: CASSAYYEQYF; CDR3 DNA: TGTGCCAGTAGCGCTTACTACGAGCAGTACTTC
clone size: few; J gene: TRBJ2-7; D gene: -; V gene: TRBV28; CDR3 protein: CASSPRGEQYF; CDR3 DNA: TGTGCCAGCAGCCCCCGGGGGGAGCAGTACTTC
clone size: -; J gene: TRBJ2-1; D gene: -; V gene: TRBV11-2; CDR3 protein: CASSLRRDNEQFF; CDR3 DNA: TGTGCCAGCAGCTTGCGGAGGGACAATGAGCAGTTCTTC
clone size: once; J gene: TRBJ2-2; D gene: TRBD1; V gene: TRBV4-2; CDR3 protein: CASSQEAGGSSGELFF; CDR3 DNA: TGTGCCAGCAGCCAGGAAGCAGGGGGCTCGTCCGGGGAGCTGTTTTTT
clone size: -; J gene: TRBJ2-5; D gene: TRBD1; V gene: TRBV29-1; CDR3 protein: CSARQGGSEETQYF; CDR3 DNA: TGCAGCGCACGACAGGGGGGTTCGGAAGAGACCCAGTACTTC
clone size: -; J gene: TRBJ2-3; D gene: TRBD2; V gene: TRBV11-2; CDR3 protein: CASSPLAGGFTDTQYF; CDR3 DNA: TGTGCCAGCAGCCCACTAGCGGGAGGGTTCACAGATACGCAGTATTTT
clone size: -; J gene: TRBJ2-1; D gene: -; V gene: TRBV5-1; CDR3 protein: CASSSTLEDEQFF; CDR3 DNA: TGCGCCAGCAGCTCCACGCTAGAGGATGAGCAGTTCTTC